This TCR beta chain was captured by sequencing in a study of shared clonotypes between healthy human individuals. The germline V gene encodes CDR1 MNHEY and CDR2 SMNVEV (reference sequence). This CDR3 has 12 amino acids. Between the trimmed V and J ends, which lost 2 bases and 4 bases, there was a span of 5 bases. This table comes from immunoSEQ multiplex PCR, and its TCRdb copy is limited to in-frame clones, with some not included. The sample has roughly 1,500,000 clones; less than 99% are singletons. From CD4+ cells came CD45RA+ naive and CD45RA-negative memory subsets. The V call is TRBV27, the J call TRBJ2-5, with D hard to call. The sequenced material came from naive CD4+ T cells sorted from blood. Subset in this sample: CD45RA+ positively selected. This receptor was identified in a man younger than 40 in good health. The DNA of the CDR3 is TGTGCCAGCAGTTTAGATCGAGAGACCCAGTACTTC. Its translation: CASSLDRETQYF.